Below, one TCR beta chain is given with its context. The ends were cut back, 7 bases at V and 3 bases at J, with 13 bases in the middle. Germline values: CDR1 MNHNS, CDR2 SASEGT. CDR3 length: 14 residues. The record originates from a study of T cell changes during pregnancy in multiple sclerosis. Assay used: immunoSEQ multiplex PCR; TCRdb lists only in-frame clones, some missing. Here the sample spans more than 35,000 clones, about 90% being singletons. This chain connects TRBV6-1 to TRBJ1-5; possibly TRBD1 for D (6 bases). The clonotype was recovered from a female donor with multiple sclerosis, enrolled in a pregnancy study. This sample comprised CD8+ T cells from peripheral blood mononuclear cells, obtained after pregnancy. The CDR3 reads CASKLQGTNQPQHF. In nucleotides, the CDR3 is TGTGCCAGCAAATTACAGGGAACCAATCAGCCCCAGCATTTT.